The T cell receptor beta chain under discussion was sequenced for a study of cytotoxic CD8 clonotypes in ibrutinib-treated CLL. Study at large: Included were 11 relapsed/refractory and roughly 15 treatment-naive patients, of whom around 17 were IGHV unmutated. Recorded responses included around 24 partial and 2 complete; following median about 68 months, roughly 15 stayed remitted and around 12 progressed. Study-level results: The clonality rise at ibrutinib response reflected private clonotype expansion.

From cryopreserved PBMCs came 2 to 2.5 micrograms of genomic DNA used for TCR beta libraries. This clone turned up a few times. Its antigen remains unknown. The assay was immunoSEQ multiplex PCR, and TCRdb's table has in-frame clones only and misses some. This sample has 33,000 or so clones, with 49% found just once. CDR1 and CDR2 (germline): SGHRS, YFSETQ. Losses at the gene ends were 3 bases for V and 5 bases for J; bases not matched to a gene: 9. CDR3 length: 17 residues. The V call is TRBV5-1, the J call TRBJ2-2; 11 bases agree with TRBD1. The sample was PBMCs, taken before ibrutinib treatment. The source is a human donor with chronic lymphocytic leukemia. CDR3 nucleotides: TGCGCCAGCAGCTCCACACACGGGACAGGGGGTACCGGGGAGCTGTTTTTT. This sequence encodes CASSSTHGTGGTGELFF.